These 20 T cell receptor beta chains were sequenced from one sample in a study of T cells in Graves' hyperthyroidism and ophthalmopathy. It was RNA transcripts that yielded the amplified TCR beta CDR3 regions. The TCR CDR3 first-round RT-PCR relied on the HTBI primer set. MiXCR, applied by TCRdb to the multiplex PCR reads, yields one record per CDR3 protein. The repertoire holds more than 350,000 distinct CDR3 sequences, with around 15% as singletons. Sequenced material: blood. The receptors here all came from a woman aged 55-69 years with Graves' ophthalmopathy.

This clonotype occurred many times. The rearrangement links TRBV30 to TRBJ2-5; no definite D call. V dropped 2 bases and J dropped 1 base, with 8 bases sitting between them. Germline V gene data show CDR1 as GTSNPN and CDR2 as SVGIG (reference sequence). This CDR3 has 13 residues. The CDR3 nucleotides read TGTGCCTGGAGTTATGGTTCCCAAGAGACCCAGTACTTC. Translating it yields CAWSYGSQETQYF.

This clonotype was picked up many times. This chain links TRBV28 with TRBJ2-6; unclear D gene. Germline values: CDR1 MDHEN, CDR2 SYDVKM. V shed 2 bases and J shed 4 bases, with 12 bases lying between them. This CDR3 has 16 residues. As DNA, the CDR3 is TGTGCCAGCAGTTTAGGCACCAACCTCGGGGCCAACGTCCTGACTTTC. It specifies CASSLGTNLGANVLTF.

This clonotype was recorded only once. This chain uses TRBV19 with TRBJ2-3, with 8 bases matching TRBD2. This CDR3 spans 15 amino acids. Per germline, CDR1 LNHDA and CDR2 SQIVND (reference sequence). Trimming at V came to 3 bases and at J to 0 bases, leaving 2 bases not matched to a gene. CDR3 amino acids: CASSMGLVSTDTQYF. CDR3 bases: TGTGCCAGTAGTATGGGACTAGTTAGCACAGATACGCAGTATTTT.

This clonotype was detected only a few times. The CDR3 here is CATSDQRNSPLHF. The CDR3 DNA is TGTGCCACCAGTGATCAGCGTAATTCACCCCTCCACTTT. V gene TRBV24-1 combines with J gene TRBJ1-6; no definite D call. The germline V gene has CDR1 KGHDR and CDR2 SFDVKD. This CDR3 has 13 residues. V dropped 3 bases and J dropped 6 bases, with 5 bases sitting between them.

V usage is TRBV20-1 and J usage is TRBJ1-1; D remains unclear. V was pared by 3 bases and J by 7 bases, with 9 bases between. The length of the CDR3 is 11 residues. Germline values: CDR1 DFQATT, CDR2 SNEGSKA (reference sequence). As DNA, the CDR3 is TGCAGTGCTAGGATGGGATTTGAAGCTTTCTTT. The encoded protein is CSARMGFEAFF.

This rearrangement joins TRBV5-6 to TRBJ2-3; TRBD1 matches 7 bases. The trim removed 5 bases at V and 2 bases at J, leaving 11 bases unmatched. This CDR3 has 16 amino acids. Germline lookup yields CDR1 SGHDT and CDR2 YYEEEE. CDR3 nucleotide sequence: TGTGCCAGCAGGCTCCGTGTGGGGACAGCCACAGATACGCAGTATTTT. This gives the protein CASRLRVGTATDTQYF.

This clonotype was detected a few times. CDR3 protein: CASSPAGGGYNEQFF. CDR3 nucleotide sequence: TGCGCCAGCAGCCCTGCTGGCGGGGGATACAATGAGCAGTTCTTC. The chain recombines TRBV5-1 with TRBJ2-1, with 7 bases identical to TRBD2. The CDR3 is 15 residues long. J gave up 4 bases and V 4 bases, and 8 bases lay outside the gene matches. Germline-derived CDR1 and CDR2 are SGHRS and YFSETQ.

Only a few counts were recorded for this clonotype. Being one base from a much bigger clone, this may be a read error. The CDR3 sequence is CASGLEWGNTGELFF. CDR3 nucleotide sequence: TGTGCCAGCGGTTTAGAGTGGGGGAACACCGGGGAGCTGTTTTTT. The chain combines TRBV28 with TRBJ2-2; D call uncertain. The CDR3 covers 15 residues. The germline gives CDR1 MDHEN, CDR2 SYDVKM.

The rearrangement uses TRBV6-2 or TRBV6-3 and TRBJ2-1; D not resolved. The CDR3 length is 14 residues. Looked up from germline, CDR1 is MNHEY and CDR2 is SVGEGT. With 6 bases removed from V and 0 bases from J, the gap between germline ends came to 9 bases. The CDR3 loop reads CASRARNSYNEQFF. For the CDR3, the DNA is TGTGCCAGCAGAGCACGCAACTCCTACAATGAGCAGTTCTTC.

This clonotype was seen repeatedly, ten times or more. The rearrangement joins TRBV7-9 to TRBJ2-1; possibly TRBD1 or TRBD2 for D (5 bases each). Per the germline V gene, CDR1 is SEHNR and CDR2 is FQNEAQ (reference sequence). Deletions cut 0 bases from V and 0 bases from J, with 9 bases between. This CDR3 comprises 16 residues. The CDR3 here is CASSLAWGSSYNEQFF. The CDR3 region has the DNA TGTGCCAGCAGCTTAGCCTGGGGGAGCTCCTACAATGAGCAGTTCTTC.

In its sample, this clonotype was seen a few times. V usage is TRBV6-1 and J usage is TRBJ1-5; a possible D gene is TRBD1 (5 bases). This CDR3 is built from 15 residues. The V and J ends lost 6 bases and 7 bases respectively, with 19 bases between them. CDR1 and CDR2 from the germline V gene are MNHNS and SASEGT. CDR3 in amino acids: CASSLDWGESQPQHF. DNA for the CDR3: TGTGCCAGCAGCCTAGACTGGGGGGAGAGCCAGCCCCAGCATTTT.

This clonotype was picked up many times. The rearrangement links TRBV18 to TRBJ2-3; D remains ambiguous. Germline assignment: CDR1 KGHSH and CDR2 LQKENI. V lost 5 bases, J lost 2 bases, and 8 bases lay in between. CDR3 size: 13 residues. This chain's CDR3 is CASSSDITDTQYF. As DNA, the CDR3 is TGTGCCAGCTCATCCGACATCACAGATACGCAGTATTTT.

This clonotype was counted many times. The chain has TRBV10-3 and TRBJ1-1; 8 bases match TRBD1. Germline assignment: CDR1 ENHRY and CDR2 SYGVKD. The CDR3 spans 16 residues. The J segment lost 4 bases and the V segment lost 4 bases, leaving 11 bases of the junction unmatched. The CDR3 loop is CAISGAGGAGITEAFF. The CDR3 bases are TGTGCCATCAGTGGGGCAGGGGGCGCTGGTATCACTGAAGCTTTCTTT.

This clonotype has just a few counts. J is TRBJ2-2 and V is TRBV6-1, with D perhaps TRBD1 (5 bases). The germline V and J ends were trimmed by 4 bases and 7 bases, with 13 bases remaining between them. Germline V lookup: CDR1 MNHNS, CDR2 SASEGT. The CDR3 runs to 14 residues. Here the CDR3 reads CASSAGLGDGELFF. The DNA for the CDR3 is TGTGCCAGCAGTGCGGGCTTAGGGGACGGGGAGCTGTTTTTT.

There are many counts of this clonotype. The CDR3 region is CATGTSGSCYEQYF. CDR3 bases: TGCGCCACCGGGACTAGCGGGAGTTGTTACGAGCAGTACTTC. The rearrangement uses TRBV10-1 and TRBJ2-7, with 14 bases fitting TRBD2. Per germline, CDR1 WNHNN and CDR2 SYGVQD (reference sequence). This CDR3 has 14 residues. V shed 10 bases and J 4 bases; nucleotides not matched to a gene: 6.

The sample holds many counts of this clonotype. The chain has TRBV7-2 and TRBJ2-5; D gene unclear. Per germline, CDR1 SGHTA and CDR2 FQGNSA. The CDR3 length is 14 residues. The V end lost 1 base, the J end lost 1 base, and 7 bases lay between the germline ends. The CDR3 spells CASSLVNSQETQYF. The CDR3 DNA sequence: TGTGCCAGCAGCTTAGTGAACAGCCAAGAGACCCAGTACTTC.

This clonotype showed up many times. The rearrangement uses TRBV19 and TRBJ2-1; D might be TRBD1 or TRBD2, each matching 5 bases. Trimming removed 5 bases from V and 9 bases from J, with 23 bases in between. This CDR3 is 16 amino acids long. Germline values: CDR1 LNHDA, CDR2 SQIVND (reference sequence). CDR3 bases: TGTGCCAGTAGTTCCCCGTCAGGGCCCCGAGGAGGTGAGCAGTTCTTC. Protein: CASSSPSGPRGGEQFF. The full variable domain, completed using reference TRBV19 and TRBJ2-1, is DGGITQSPKYLFRKEGQNVTLSCEQNLNHDAMYWYRQDPGQGLRLIYYSQIVNDFQKGDIAEGYSVSREKKESFPLTVTSAQKNPTAFYLCASSSPSGPRGGEQFFGPGTRLTVL.

This clonotype was counted ten times or more. The V gene is TRBV20-1, the J gene TRBJ1-1, with TRBD1 as a possible D gene (6 bases). The germline V and J ends were trimmed by 3 bases and 0 bases, with 14 bases remaining between them. The CDR3 totals 15 residues. CDR1 and CDR2 (germline): DFQATT, SNEGSKA (reference sequence). The CDR3 sequence is CSAREGGGLNTEAFF. In nucleotides, the CDR3 is TGCAGTGCTAGGGAAGGGGGGGGATTGAACACTGAAGCTTTCTTT.

V usage is TRBV3-1 and J usage is TRBJ2-1; D not certain. This CDR3 is 11 amino acids long. Germline V gives CDR1 LGHDT, CDR2 YNNKEL (reference sequence). V lost 3 bases and J 12 bases, leaving 9 bases between the germline ends. CDR3 DNA sequence: TGTGCCAGCAGCCAGAAGGGCTCGCAGTTCTTC. It yields the protein CASSQKGSQFF.

The chain links TRBV27 to TRBJ2-7; 8 bases are shared with TRBD1. The length of the CDR3 is 14 residues. Germline CDR1 MNHEY, CDR2 SMNVEV (reference sequence). V gave up 3 bases and J gave up 5 bases; unmatched junction bases: 6. This CDR3 reads CASSLETGVHEQYF. In nucleotides, the CDR3 is TGTGCCAGCAGTTTGGAGACAGGGGTACACGAGCAGTACTTC.